The clone carrying this T cell receptor beta chain was detected only once. This sample also contains other DNA sequences that code for the same CDR3. The data stem from a study of shared clonotypes between healthy human individuals. With 5 bases clipped from V and 0 bases from J, the junction kept 7 bases outside the gene matches. The CDR3 contains 17 residues. Germline CDR1 reads MDHEN; CDR2 reads SYDVKM. Profiled with immunoSEQ multiplex PCR; TCRdb holds only in-frame clones, not every one. The data show 2,500,000 or so clones, about nine tenths seen once. Sequenced: naive CD4+ T cells from PBMCs. Stated subset: CD45RA+ positively selected. This TCR was sampled from a man between 18 and 35 years old in good health. Some clones in this sample may be carry-over from other donors' samples. V is TRBV28 and J is TRBJ2-3; 11 positions match TRBD2. CDR3 protein: CASSPPGLAASTDTQYF. CDR3 DNA: TGTGCCAGCAGTCCCCCGGGACTAGCGGCTAGCACAGATACGCAGTATTTT.